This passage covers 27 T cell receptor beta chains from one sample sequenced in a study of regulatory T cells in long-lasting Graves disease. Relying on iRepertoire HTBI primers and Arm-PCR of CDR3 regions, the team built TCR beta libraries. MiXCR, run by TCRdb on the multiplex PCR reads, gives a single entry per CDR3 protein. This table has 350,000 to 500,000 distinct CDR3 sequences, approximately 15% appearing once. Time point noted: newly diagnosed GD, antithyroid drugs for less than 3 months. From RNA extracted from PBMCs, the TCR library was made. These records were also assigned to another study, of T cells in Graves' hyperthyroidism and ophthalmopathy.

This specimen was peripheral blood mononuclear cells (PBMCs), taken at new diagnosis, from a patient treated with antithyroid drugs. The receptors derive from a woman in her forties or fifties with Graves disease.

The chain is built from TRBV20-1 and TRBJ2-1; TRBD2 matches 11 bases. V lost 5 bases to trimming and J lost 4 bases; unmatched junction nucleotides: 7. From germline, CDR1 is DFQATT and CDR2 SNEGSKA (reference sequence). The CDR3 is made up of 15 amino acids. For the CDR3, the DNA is TGCAGTGCTTATATAACTAGCGGGAGATACAATGAGCAGTTCTTC. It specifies CSAYITSGRYNEQFF.

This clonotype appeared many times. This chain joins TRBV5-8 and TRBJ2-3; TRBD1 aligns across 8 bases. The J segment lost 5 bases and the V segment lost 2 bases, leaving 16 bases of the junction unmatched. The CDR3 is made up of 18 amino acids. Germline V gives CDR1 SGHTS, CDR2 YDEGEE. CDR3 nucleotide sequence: TGTGCCAGCAGCTTACCGCCGGGACAGGACCTTCGGGAAGATACGCAGTATTTT. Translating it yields CASSLPPGQDLREDTQYF.

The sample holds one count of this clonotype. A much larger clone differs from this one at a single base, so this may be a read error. CDR3 in amino acids: CASSQEELAADTQYF. The CDR3, as DNA: TGCGCCAGCAGCCAAGAGGAGCTAGCTGCAGATACGCAGTATTTT. The J gene is TRBJ2-3, the V gene TRBV4-1; maybe TRBD2 (5 bases). Between the trimmed V and J ends, which lost 0 bases and 4 bases, there was a span of 11 bases. The CDR3 is 15 amino acids. CDR1 is MGHRA, CDR2 YSYEKL, per germline.

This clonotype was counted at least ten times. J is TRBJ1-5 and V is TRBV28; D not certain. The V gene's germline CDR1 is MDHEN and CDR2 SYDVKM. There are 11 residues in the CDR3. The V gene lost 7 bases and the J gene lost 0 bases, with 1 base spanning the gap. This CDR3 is CASNSNQPQHF. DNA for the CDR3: TGTGCCAGCAATAGCAATCAGCCCCAGCATTTT.

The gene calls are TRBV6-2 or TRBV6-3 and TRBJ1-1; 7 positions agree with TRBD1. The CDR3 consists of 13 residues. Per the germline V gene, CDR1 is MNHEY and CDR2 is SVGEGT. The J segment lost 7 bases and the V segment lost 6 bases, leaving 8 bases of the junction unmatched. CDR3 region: CASRTTGVGEAFF. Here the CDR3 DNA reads TGTGCCAGCAGAACAACAGGGGTTGGTGAAGCTTTCTTT.

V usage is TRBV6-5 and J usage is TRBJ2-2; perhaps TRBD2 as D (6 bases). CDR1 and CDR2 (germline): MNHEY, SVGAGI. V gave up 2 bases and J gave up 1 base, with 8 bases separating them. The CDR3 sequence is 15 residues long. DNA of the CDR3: TGTGCCAGCAGTTACGGGACTCAGAACACCGGGGAGCTGTTTTTT. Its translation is CASSYGTQNTGELFF.

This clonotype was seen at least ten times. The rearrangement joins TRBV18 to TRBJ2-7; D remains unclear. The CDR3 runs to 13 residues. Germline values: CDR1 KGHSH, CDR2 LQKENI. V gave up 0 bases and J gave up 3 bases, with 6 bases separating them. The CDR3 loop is CASSPPSSYEQYF. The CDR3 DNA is TGTGCCAGCTCACCACCATCCAGCTACGAGCAGTACTTC.

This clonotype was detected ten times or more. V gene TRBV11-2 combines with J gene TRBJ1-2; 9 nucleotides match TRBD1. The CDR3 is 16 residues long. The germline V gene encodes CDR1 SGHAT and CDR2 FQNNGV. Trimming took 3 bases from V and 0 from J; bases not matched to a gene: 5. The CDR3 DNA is TGTGCCAGCAGCTTGGTGGGGACAGGGCCTAACTATGGCTACACCTTC. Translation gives CASSLVGTGPNYGYTF.

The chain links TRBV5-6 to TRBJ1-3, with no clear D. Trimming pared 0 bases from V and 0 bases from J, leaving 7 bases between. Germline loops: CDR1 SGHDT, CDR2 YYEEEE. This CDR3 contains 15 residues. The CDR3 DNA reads TGTGCCAGCAGCTTGGCCGTGAGCTCTGGAAACACCATATATTTT. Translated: CASSLAVSSGNTIYF.

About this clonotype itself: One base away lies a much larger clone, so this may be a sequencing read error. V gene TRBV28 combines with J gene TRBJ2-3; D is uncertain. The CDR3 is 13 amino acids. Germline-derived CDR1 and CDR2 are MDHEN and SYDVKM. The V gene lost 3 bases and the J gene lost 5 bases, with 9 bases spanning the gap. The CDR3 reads CASSFSDVDTQYF. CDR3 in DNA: TGTGCCAGCAGTTTTTCCGACGTAGATACGCAGTATTTT. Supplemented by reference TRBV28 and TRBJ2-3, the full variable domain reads DVKVTQSSRYLVKRTGEKVFLECVQDMDHENMFWYRQDPGLGLRLIYFSYDVKMKEKGDIPEGYSVSREKKERFSLILESASTNQTSMYLCASSFSDVDTQYFGPGTRLTVL.

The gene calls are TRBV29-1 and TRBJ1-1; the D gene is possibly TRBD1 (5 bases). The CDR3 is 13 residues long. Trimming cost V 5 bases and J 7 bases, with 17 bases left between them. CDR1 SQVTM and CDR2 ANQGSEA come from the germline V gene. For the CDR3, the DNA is TGCAGCGTTACCCTACAGGAGGTGAATGAAGCTTTCTTT. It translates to CSVTLQEVNEAFF.

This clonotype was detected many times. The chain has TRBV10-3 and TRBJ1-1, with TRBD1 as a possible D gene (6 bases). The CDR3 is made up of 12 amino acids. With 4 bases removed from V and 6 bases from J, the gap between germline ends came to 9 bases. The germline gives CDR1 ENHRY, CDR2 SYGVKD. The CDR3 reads CAISAEGAEAFF. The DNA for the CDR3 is TGTGCCATCAGTGCGGAGGGGGCTGAAGCTTTCTTT.

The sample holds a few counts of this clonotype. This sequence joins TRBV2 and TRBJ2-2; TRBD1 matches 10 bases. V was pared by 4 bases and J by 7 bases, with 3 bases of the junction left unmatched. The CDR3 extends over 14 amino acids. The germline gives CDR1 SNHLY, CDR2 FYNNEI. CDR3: CASSGQGAVGELFF. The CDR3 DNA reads TGTGCCAGCAGTGGACAGGGGGCGGTCGGGGAGCTGTTTTTT.

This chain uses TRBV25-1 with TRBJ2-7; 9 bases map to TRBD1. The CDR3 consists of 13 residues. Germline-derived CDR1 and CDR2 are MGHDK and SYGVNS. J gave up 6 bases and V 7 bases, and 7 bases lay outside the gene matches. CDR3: CASTGQGILEQYF. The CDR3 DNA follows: TGTGCCAGCACTGGACAGGGGATCCTCGAGCAGTACTTC.

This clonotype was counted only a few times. The CDR3 bases are TGCAGTGCTAGAGATTCATACAGGGGTAGCAATCAGCCCCAGCATTTT. It encodes CSARDSYRGSNQPQHF. The chain uses TRBV20-1 and TRBJ1-5; 7 bases map to TRBD1. There are 16 residues in the CDR3. Germline assignment: CDR1 DFQATT and CDR2 SNEGSKA (reference sequence). V dropped 0 bases and J dropped 0; count of bases not matched to a gene: 5.

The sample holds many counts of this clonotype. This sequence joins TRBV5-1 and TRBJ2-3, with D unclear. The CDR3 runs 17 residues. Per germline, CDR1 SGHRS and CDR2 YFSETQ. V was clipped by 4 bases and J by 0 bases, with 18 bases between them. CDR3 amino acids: CASSPLSGGPSTDTQYF. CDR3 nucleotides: TGCGCCAGCAGCCCGCTTTCAGGCGGACCTAGCACAGATACGCAGTATTTT.

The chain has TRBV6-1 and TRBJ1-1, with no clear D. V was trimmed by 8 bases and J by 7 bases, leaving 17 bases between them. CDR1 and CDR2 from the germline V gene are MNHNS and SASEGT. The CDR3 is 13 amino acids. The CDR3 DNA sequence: TGTGCCAGCGGGTGGCCATCTCAGTATGAAGCTTTCTTT. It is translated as CASGWPSQYEAFF.

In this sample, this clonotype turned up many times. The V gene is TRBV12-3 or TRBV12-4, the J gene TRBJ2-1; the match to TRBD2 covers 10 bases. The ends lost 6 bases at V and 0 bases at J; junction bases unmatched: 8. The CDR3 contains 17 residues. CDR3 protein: CASSPAGGSSSYNEQFF. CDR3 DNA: TGTGCCAGCAGCCCAGCGGGAGGGTCGAGCTCCTACAATGAGCAGTTCTTC.

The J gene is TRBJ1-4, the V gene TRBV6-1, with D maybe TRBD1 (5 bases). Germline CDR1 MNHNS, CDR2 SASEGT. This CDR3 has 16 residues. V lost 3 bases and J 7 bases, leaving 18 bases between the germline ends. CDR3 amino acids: CASSDSAGAGSEKLFF. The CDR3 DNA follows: TGTGCCAGCAGTGATTCGGCGGGCGCAGGGAGTGAAAAACTGTTTTTT.

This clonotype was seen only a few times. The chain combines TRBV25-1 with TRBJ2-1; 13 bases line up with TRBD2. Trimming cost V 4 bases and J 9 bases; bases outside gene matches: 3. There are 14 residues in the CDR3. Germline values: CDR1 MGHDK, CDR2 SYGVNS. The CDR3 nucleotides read TGTGCCAGCAGTGGCGGGACTAGCGGGACTGAGCAGTTCTTC. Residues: CASSGGTSGTEQFF.

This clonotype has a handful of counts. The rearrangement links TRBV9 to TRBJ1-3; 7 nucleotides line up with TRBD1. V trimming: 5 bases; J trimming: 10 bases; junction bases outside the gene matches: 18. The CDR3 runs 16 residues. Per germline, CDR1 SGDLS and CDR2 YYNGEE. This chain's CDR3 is CASSENPGTAGRTIYF. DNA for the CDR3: TGTGCCAGCAGTGAGAACCCCGGGACAGCTGGACGAACCATATATTTT. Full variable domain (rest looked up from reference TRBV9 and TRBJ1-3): DSGVTQTPKHLITATGQRVTLRCSPRSGDLSVYWYQQSLDQGLQFLIQYYNGEERAKGNILERFSAQQFPDLHSELNLSSLELGDSALYFCASSENPGTAGRTIYFGEGSWLTVV.

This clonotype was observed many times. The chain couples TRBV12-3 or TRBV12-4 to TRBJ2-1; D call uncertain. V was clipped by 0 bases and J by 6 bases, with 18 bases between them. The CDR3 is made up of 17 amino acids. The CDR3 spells CASSLAEGIPFGNEQFF. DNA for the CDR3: TGTGCCAGCAGTTTAGCGGAAGGGATCCCTTTTGGCAATGAGCAGTTCTTC.

The CDR3 nucleotides read TGTGCCAGCAGTGAAAGGAGGACTTATCAGCCCCAGCATTTT. Its translation: CASSERRTYQPQHF. The chain employs TRBV2 and TRBJ1-5, with no clear D. Per the germline V gene, CDR1 is SNHLY and CDR2 is FYNNEI. Trimming stripped 2 bases from V and 5 bases from J, with 10 bases between. CDR3 length equals 14 residues.

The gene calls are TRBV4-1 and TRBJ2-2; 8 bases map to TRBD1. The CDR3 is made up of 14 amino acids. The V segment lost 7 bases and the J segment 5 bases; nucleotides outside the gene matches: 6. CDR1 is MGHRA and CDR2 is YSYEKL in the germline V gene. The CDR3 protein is CASTDGQGTGELFF. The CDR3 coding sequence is TGCGCCAGCACGGACGGACAGGGAACCGGGGAGCTGTTTTTT.

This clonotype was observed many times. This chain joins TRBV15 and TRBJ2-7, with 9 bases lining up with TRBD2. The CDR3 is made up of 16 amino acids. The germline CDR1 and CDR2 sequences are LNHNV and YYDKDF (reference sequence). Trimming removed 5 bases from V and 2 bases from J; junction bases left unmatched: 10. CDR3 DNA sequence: TGTGCCACCAGCGGGTTAGCGGGAGAAAAAACCTACGAGCAGTACTTC. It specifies CATSGLAGEKTYEQYF.

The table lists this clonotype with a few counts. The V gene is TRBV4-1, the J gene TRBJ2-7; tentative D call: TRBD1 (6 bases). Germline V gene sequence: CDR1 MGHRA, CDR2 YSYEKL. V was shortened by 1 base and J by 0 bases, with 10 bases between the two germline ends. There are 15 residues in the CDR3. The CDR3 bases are TGCGCCAGCAGCCAAGCCCGAGGGGGCTCCTACGAGCAGTACTTC. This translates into CASSQARGGSYEQYF.

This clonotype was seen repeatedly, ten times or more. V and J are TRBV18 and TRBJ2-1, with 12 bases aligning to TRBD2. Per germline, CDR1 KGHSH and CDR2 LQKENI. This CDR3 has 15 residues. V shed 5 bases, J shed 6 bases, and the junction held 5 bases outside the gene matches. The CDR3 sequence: CASSGQTSGSNEQFF. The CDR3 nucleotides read TGTGCCAGCTCAGGCCAGACTAGCGGGAGCAATGAGCAGTTCTTC.